This T cell receptor (beta chain) was profiled in a study of T cell repertoires in cytomegalovirus infection. The study, taken as a whole, reports: The ex vivo response was dominated by HLA-C-restricted CMV-specific TCR beta clonotypes.

TCRdb independently ran MiXCR on the reads; one entry per CDR3 protein. The repertoire holds around 740,000 distinct CDR3 sequences, with approximately 34% as singletons. From germline, CDR1 is MNHEY and CDR2 SVGAGI. Trimming shortened V by 5 bases and J by 6 bases, and 17 bases separated the two germline ends. The CDR3 has 14 amino acids. With regard to this clonotype: What it recognizes is unknown.

Sequenced: PBMCs. The chain has TRBV6-5 and TRBJ2-7; no reliable D call. This clonotype originated in a human donor in good health (CMV status not recorded). Some clones in this sample may be carry-over from other donors' samples. CDR3 in amino acids: CASSHVARTGEQYF. The CDR3 DNA follows: TGTGCCAGCAGTCACGTCGCGCGTACGGGCGAGCAGTACTTC.